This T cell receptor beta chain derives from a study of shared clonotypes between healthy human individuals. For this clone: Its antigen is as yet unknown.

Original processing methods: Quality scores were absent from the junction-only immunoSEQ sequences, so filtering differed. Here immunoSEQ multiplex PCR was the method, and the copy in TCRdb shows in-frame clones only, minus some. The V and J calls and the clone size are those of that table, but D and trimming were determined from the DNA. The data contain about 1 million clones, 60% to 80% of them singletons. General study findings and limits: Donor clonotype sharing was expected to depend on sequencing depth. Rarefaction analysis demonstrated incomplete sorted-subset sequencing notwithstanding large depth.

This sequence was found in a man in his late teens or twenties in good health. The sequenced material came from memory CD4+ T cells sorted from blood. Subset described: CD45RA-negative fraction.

The CDR3 DNA reads TGTGCCACCAGCAGCCTCCAGCCCCAGAAAGGGTATGGCTACACCTTC. As protein: CATSSLQPQKGYGYTF. The V call is TRBV15, the J call TRBJ1-2, with D uncertain. Trimming pared 3 bases from V and 5 bases from J, leaving 19 bases between. Germline V gene lookup returns CDR1 LNHNV and CDR2 YYDKDF (reference sequence). The CDR3 runs to 16 residues. Full variable domain (outside the CDR3, taken from reference TRBV15 and TRBJ1-2): DAMVIQNPRYQVTQFGKPVTLSCSQTLNHNVMYWYQQKSSQAPKLLFHYYDKDFNNEADTPDNFQSRRPNTSFCFLDIRSPGLGDTAMYLCATSSLQPQKGYGYTFGSGTRLTVV.